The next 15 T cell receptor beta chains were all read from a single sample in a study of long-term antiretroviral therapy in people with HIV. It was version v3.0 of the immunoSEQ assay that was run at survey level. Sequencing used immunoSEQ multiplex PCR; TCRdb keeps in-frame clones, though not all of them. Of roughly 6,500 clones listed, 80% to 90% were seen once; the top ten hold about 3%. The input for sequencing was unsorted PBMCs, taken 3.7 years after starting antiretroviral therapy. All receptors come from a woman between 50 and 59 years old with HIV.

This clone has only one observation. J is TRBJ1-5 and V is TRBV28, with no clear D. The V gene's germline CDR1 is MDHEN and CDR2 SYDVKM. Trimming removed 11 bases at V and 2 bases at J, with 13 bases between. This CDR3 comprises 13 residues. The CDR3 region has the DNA TGTGCCCTTGGTAGGAGACGCAATCAGCCCCAGCATTTT. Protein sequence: CALGRRRNQPQHF.

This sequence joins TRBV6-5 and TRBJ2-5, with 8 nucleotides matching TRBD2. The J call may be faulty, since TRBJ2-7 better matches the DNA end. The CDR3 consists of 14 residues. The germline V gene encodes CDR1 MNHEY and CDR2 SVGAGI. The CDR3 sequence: CASSLGLAKTEQYF. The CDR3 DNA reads TGTGCCAGCAGCCTCGGACTAGCTAAGACCGAGCAGTACTTC.

Here the CDR3 DNA reads TGTGCCAGCAGCATAGGGACAGCGCAGGGTAGTGCAGATACGCAGTATTTT. Translated: CASSIGTAQGSADTQYF. This chain connects TRBV7-9 to TRBJ2-3; 7 bases align to TRBD1. CDR1 is SEHNR and CDR2 is FQNEAQ in the germline V gene (reference sequence). The CDR3 spans 17 residues. Trimming cost V 5 bases and J 4 bases; bases outside gene matches: 15.

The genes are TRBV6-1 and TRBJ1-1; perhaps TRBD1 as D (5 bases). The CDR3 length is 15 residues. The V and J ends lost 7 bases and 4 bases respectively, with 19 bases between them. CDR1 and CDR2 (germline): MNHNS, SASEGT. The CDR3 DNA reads TGTGCCAGCACTGACCTGTCGGGGGGGGGCACTGAAGCTTTCTTT. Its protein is CASTDLSGGGTEAFF.

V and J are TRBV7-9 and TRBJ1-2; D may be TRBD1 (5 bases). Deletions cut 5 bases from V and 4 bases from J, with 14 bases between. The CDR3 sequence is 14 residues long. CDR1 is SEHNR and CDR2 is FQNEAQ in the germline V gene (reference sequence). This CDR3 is CASSPGGTLYGYTF. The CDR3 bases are TGTGCCAGCAGCCCAGGCGGGACGCTCTATGGCTACACCTTC.

The CDR3 sequence is CASSSVETQYF. The CDR3 DNA reads as TGTGCCAGCAGCTCCGTGGAGACCCAGTACTTC. V gene TRBV5-5 combines with J gene TRBJ2-5; D gene ambiguous. This CDR3 spans 11 amino acids. V lost 3 bases, J lost 5 bases, and 5 bases lay in between. CDR1 SGHKS and CDR2 YYEKEE come from the germline V gene (reference sequence).

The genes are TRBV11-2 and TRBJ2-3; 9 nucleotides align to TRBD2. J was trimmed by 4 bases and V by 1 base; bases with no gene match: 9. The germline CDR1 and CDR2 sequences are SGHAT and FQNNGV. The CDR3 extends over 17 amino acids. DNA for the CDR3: TGTGCCAGCAGCTTAGGGTTTGCGGGAGGGCCCGCAGATACGCAGTATTTT. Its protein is CASSLGFAGGPADTQYF. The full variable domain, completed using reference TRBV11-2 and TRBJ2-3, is EAGVAQSPRYKIIEKRQSVAFWCNPISGHATLYWYQQILGQGPKLLIQFQNNGVVDDSQLPKDRFSAERLKGVDSTLKIQPAKLEDSAVYLCASSLGFAGGPADTQYFGPGTRLTVL.

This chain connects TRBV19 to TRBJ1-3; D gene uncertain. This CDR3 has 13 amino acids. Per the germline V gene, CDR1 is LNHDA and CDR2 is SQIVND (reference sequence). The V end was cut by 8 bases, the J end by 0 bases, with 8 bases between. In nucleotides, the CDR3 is TGTGCCAGTCGACAATCCTCTGGAAACACCATATATTTT. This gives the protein CASRQSSGNTIYF.

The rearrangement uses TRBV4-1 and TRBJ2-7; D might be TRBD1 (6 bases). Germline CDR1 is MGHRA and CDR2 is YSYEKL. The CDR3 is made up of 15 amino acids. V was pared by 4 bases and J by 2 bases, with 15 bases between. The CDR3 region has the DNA TGCGCCAGCAGCCTCGGCGCAGGGGCGACCTACGAGCAGTACTTC. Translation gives CASSLGAGATYEQYF.

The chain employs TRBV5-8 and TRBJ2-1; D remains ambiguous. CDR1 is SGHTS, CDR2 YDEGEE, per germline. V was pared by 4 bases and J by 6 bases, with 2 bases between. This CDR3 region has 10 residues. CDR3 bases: TGTGCCAGCAGCATCAATGAGCAGTTCTTC. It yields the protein CASSINEQFF. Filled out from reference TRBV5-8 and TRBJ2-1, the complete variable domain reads EAGVTQSPTHLIKTRGQQATLRCSPISGHTSVYWYQQALGLGLQFLLWYDEGEERNRGNFPPRFSGRQFPNYSSELNVNALELEDSALYLCASSINEQFFGPGTRLTVL.

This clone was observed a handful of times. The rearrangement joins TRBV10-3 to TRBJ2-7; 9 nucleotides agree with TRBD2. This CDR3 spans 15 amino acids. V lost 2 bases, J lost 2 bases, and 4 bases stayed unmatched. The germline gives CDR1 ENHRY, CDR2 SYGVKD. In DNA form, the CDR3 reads TGTGCCATCAGTGAGGGACTAGCGTCGACCTACGAGCAGTACTTC. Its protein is CAISEGLASTYEQYF.

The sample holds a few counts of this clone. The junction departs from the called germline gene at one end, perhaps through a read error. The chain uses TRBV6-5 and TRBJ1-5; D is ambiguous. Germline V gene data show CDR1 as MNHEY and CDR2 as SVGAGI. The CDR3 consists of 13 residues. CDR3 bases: TGTGCCAGCAGCTACTATAGCAATCAGCCCCAGCATTTT. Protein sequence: CASSYYSNQPQHF.

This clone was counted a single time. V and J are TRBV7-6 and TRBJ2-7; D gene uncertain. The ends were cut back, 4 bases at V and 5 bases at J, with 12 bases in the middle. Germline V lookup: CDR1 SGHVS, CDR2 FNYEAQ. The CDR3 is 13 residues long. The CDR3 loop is CASSSLTRDEQYF. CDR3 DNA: TGTGCCAGCAGCTCCCTCACCCGCGACGAGCAGTACTTC. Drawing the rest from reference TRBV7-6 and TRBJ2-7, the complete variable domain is GAGVSQSPRYKVTKRGQDVALRCDPISGHVSLYWYRQALGQGPEFLTYFNYEAQQDKSGLPNDRFSAERPEGSISTLTIQRTEQRDSAMYRCASSSLTRDEQYFGPGTRLTVT.

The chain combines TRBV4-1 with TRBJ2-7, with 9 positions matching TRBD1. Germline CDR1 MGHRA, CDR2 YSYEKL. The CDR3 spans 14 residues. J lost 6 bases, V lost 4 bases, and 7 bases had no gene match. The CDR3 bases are TGCGCCAGCAGCCTCCGGGACAGGGAAGGCGAGCAGTACTTC. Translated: CASSLRDREGEQYF.

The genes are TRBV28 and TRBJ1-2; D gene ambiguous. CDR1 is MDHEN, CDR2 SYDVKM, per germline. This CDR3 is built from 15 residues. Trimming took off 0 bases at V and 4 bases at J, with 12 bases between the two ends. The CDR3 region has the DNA TGTGCCAGCAGTTTATGGAAGGATCAACTCTATGGCTACACCTTC. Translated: CASSLWKDQLYGYTF.